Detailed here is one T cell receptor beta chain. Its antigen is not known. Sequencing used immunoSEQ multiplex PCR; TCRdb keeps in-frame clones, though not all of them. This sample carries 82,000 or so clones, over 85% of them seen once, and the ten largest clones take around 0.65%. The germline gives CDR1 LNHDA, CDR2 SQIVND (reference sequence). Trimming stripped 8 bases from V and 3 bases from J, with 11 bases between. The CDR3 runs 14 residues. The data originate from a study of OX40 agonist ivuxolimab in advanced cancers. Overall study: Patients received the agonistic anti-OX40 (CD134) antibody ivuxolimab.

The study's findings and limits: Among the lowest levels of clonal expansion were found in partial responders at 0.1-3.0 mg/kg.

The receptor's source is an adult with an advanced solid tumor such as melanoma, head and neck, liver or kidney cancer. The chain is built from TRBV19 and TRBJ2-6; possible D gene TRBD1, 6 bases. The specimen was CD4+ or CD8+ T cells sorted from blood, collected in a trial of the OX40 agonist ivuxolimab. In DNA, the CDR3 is TGTGCCAGTGCTCCAGGGGATGGGGCCAACGTCCTGACTTTC. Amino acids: CASAPGDGANVLTF.